This T cell receptor (beta chain) was recorded in a study of cytomegalovirus exposure and HLA in healthy donors. The sample holds a few counts of this clone. Assay: immunoSEQ multiplex PCR; the TCRdb copy retains only in-frame clones and omits some. Among 160,000 or so clones listed, 85% were seen once. The CDR3 contains 13 residues. The germline gives CDR1 SEHNR, CDR2 FQNEAQ (reference sequence). Trimming pared 5 bases from V and 0 bases from J, leaving 5 bases between. The sequenced sample consisted of PBMCs. This TCR was sampled from a man aged 25 to 45 in good health and CMV-seropositive. This rearrangement joins TRBV7-9 to TRBJ2-4; no reliable D call. The CDR3 nucleotides read TGTGCCAGCAGCAACTTAGCCAAAAACATTCAGTACTTC. Protein: CASSNLAKNIQYF.